The 10 T cell receptor beta chains presented below share a single source sample, sequenced in a study of persistence of HIV-infected CD4 T cells. Their antigen targets remain unknown. Stimulation used about 10 ug/mL lysate from CMV-infected fibroblasts. Sorted nonresponding memory CD4+ T cells were CD40L-negative, CD69-negative, CD45RO-high. Sequencing used immunoSEQ version 4 in survey mode. The table came from immunoSEQ multiplex PCR; TCRdb's copy has only in-frame clones and leaves some out. The sample records 25,000 to 35,000 clones, roughly 80% being singletons. The starting material was CD4+ T cells sorted from PBMCs after roughly 18-hour stimulation, obtained from a patient who received antiretroviral therapy. The receptor source for this set is an adult man with HIV who was CMV-seropositive.

Regarding this clone: Within the sample, other DNA sequences also encode this same CDR3. The chain employs TRBV18 and TRBJ1-1, with D possibly TRBD1 on 6 matching bases. Trimming removed 5 bases from V and 1 base from J, with 8 bases in between. The CDR3 totals 13 residues. CDR1 and CDR2 from the germline V gene are KGHSH and LQKENI. CDR3 residues: CASSEGGNTEAFF. The CDR3 DNA is TGTGCCAGCTCAGAGGGGGGGAACACTGAAGCTTTCTTT.

This clone came up once. The gene calls are TRBV7-9 and TRBJ1-1; D is possibly TRBD1 (6 bases). CDR1 is SEHNR, CDR2 FQNEAQ, per germline (reference sequence). The CDR3 is 18 amino acids. Trimming took 3 bases from V and 2 from J, leaving 22 bases between them. The CDR3 here is CASSFPKGRAGVNTEAFF. The CDR3 DNA is TGTGCCAGCAGCTTCCCTAAGGGCCGGGCAGGGGTTAACACTGAAGCTTTCTTT.

The rearrangement uses TRBV9 and TRBJ1-2, with D maybe TRBD1 (5 bases). The CDR3 totals 13 residues. V lost 0 bases to trimming and J lost 5 bases, with 8 bases between them. Looked up from germline, CDR1 is SGDLS and CDR2 is YYNGEE. The CDR3 bases are TGTGCCAGCAGCGTAGGGCAGGGATATGGCTACACCTTC. Translated, it gives CASSVGQGYGYTF.

In DNA, the CDR3 is TGTGCCAGCAGTCCAGGGGTTTTTACAGATACGCAGTATTTT. Translating gives CASSPGVFTDTQYF. The V gene is TRBV6-6, the J gene TRBJ2-3; TRBD1 is a possible D gene (6 bases). V lost 5 bases to trimming and J lost 3 bases, with 12 bases between them. CDR1 and CDR2 from the germline V gene are MNHNY and SVGAGI (reference sequence). This CDR3 is built from 14 residues.

The chain has TRBV6-5 and TRBJ1-4; 7 bases map to TRBD1. The germline CDR1 and CDR2 sequences are MNHEY and SVGAGI. The CDR3 has 15 amino acids. With 2 bases clipped from V and 7 bases from J, the junction kept 7 bases outside the gene matches. This CDR3 is CASSYTTGTSEKLFF. As DNA, the CDR3 is TGTGCCAGCAGTTACACGACAGGGACGAGTGAAAAACTGTTTTTT.

As DNA, the CDR3 is TGTGCCAGTAGTTCAGGGACTAGATGGGCCACAGATACGCAGTATTTT. Protein: CASSSGTRWATDTQYF. The genes are TRBV19 and TRBJ2-3; TRBD2 matches 8 bases. The length of the CDR3 is 16 residues. V was clipped by 5 bases and J by 2 bases; unmatched bases: 9. CDR1 is LNHDA and CDR2 is SQIVND in the germline V gene (reference sequence).

The gene calls are TRBV5-5 and TRBJ2-4; D unclear. The CDR3 sequence is 16 residues long. Trimming cost V 4 bases and J 1 base, with 15 bases left between them. Germline lookup yields CDR1 SGHKS and CDR2 YYEKEE (reference sequence). CDR3 nucleotide sequence: TGTGCCAGCAGCCGCGACTCCCCTTCTGCCAAAAACATTCAGTACTTC. Protein: CASSRDSPSAKNIQYF.

J is TRBJ2-1 and V is TRBV7-3, with TRBD2 identical over 8 bases. Germline V gene sequence: CDR1 SGHTA, CDR2 FQGTGA. The CDR3 is 13 amino acids. Unmatched junction bases numbered 7, after V lost 7 bases and J lost 8 bases. The DNA for the CDR3 is TGTGCCAGCACCGCCCTAGCGGGCGATGAGCAGTTCTTC. Translation gives CASTALAGDEQFF.

The chain recombines TRBV21-1 with TRBJ2-5; the table's D gene call, TRBD1, was not cross checked with the DNA. TRBV21-1 is described as a pseudogene. CDR3 length: 17 amino acids. CDR3 residues: CASSIQGQGAFQETQYF. The CDR3, as DNA: TGTGCCAGCAGCATACAGGGACAGGGGGCGTTTCAAGAGACCCAGTACTTC.

The chain employs TRBV7-6 and TRBJ2-1; possibly TRBD2 for D (6 bases). V lost 4 bases to trimming and J lost 7 bases, with 23 bases between them. The CDR3 runs to 17 residues. The germline V gene encodes CDR1 SGHVS and CDR2 FNYEAQ. The CDR3 DNA follows: TGTGCCAGCAGCTCTCACCTTCCGGGTCTGGGGGGTAATGAGCAGTTCTTC. As protein: CASSSHLPGLGGNEQFF.